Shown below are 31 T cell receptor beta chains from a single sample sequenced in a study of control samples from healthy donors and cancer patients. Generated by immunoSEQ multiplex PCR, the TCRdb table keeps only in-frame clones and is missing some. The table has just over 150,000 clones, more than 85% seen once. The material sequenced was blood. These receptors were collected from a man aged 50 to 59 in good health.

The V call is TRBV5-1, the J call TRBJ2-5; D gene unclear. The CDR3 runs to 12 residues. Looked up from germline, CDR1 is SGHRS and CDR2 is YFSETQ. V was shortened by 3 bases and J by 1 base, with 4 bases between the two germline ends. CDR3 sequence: CASSWSQETQYF. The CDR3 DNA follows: TGCGCCAGCAGCTGGAGCCAAGAGACCCAGTACTTC. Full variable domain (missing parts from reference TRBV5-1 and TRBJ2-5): KAGVTQTPRYLIKTRGQQVTLSCSPISGHRSVSWYQQTPGQGLQFLFEYFSETQRNKGNFPGRFSGRQFSNSRSEMNVSTLELGDSALYLCASSWSQETQYFGPGTRLLVL.

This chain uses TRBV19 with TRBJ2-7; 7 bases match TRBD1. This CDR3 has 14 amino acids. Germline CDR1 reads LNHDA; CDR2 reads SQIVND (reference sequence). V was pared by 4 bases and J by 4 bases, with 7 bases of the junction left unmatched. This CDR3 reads CASSTGDSRYEQYF. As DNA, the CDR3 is TGTGCCAGTAGTACCGGGGACAGCCGATACGAGCAGTACTTC. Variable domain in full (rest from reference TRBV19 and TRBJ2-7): DGGITQSPKYLFRKEGQNVTLSCEQNLNHDAMYWYRQDPGQGLRLIYYSQIVNDFQKGDIAEGYSVSREKKESFPLTVTSAQKNPTAFYLCASSTGDSRYEQYFGPGTRLTVT.

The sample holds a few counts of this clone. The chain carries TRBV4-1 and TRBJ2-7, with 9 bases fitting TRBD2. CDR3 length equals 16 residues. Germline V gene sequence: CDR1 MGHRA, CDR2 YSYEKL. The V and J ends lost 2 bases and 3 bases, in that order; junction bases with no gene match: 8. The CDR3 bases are TGCGCCAGCAGCCAACAAACCGGGACTAGCAACTACGAGCAGTACTTC. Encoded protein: CASSQQTGTSNYEQYF.

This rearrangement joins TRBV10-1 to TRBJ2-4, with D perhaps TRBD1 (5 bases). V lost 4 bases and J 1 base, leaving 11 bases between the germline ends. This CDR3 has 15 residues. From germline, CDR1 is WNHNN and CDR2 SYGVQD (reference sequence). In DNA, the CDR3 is TGCGCCAGCAGTGCAGGGTCGGCGGCCAAAAACATTCAGTACTTC. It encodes CASSAGSAAKNIQYF.

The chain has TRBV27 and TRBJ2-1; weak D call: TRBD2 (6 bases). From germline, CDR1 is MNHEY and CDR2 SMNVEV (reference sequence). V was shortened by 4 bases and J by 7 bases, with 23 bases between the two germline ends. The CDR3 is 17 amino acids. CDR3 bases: TGTGCCAGCAGTTCTCAAGGATTGGGGAGGTCGAAAAATGAGCAGTTCTTC. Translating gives CASSSQGLGRSKNEQFF.

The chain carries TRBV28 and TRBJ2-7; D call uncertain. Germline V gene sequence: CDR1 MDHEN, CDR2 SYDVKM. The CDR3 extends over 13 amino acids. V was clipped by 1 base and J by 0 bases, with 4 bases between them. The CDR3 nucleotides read TGTGCCAGCAGTTTATCGGCCTCCTACGAGCAGTACTTC. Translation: CASSLSASYEQYF.

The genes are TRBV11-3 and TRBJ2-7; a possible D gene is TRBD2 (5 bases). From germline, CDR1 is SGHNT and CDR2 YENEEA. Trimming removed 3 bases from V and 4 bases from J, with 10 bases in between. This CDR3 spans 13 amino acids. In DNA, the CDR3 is TGTGCCAGCAGCTTTACTAGTGGGTACGAGCAGTACTTC. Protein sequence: CASSFTSGYEQYF.

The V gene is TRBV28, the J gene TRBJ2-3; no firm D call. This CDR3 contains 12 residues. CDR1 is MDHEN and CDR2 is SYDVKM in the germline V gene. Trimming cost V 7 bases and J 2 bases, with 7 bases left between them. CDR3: CASKGNTDTQYF. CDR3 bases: TGTGCCAGCAAGGGCAACACAGATACGCAGTATTTT.

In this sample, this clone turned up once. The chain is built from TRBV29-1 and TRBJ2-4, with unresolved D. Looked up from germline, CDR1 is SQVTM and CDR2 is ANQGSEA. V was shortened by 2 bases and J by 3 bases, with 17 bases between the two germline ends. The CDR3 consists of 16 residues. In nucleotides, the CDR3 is TGCAGCGTTGAATCTATTGAGGCGAACCACAAAAACATTCAGTACTTC. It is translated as CSVESIEANHKNIQYF.

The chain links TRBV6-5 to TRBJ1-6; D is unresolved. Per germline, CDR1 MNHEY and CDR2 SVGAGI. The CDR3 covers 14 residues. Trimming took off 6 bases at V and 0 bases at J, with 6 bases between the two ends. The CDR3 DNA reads TGTGCCAGCAGGTCCAGCTCCTATAATTCACCCCTCCACTTT. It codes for CASRSSSYNSPLHF.

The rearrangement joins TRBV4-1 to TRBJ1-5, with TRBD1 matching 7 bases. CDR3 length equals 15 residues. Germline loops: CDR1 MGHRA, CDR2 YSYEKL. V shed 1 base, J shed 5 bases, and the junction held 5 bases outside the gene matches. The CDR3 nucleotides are TGCGCCAGCAGCCAAGTCGACAGGGTGGATCAGCCCCAGCATTTT. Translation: CASSQVDRVDQPQHF.

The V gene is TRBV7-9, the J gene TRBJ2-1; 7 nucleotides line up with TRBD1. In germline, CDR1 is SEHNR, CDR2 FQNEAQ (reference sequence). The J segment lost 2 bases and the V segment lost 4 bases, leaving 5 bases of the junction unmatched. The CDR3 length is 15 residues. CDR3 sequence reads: CASSSPDRPYNEQFF. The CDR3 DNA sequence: TGTGCCAGCAGCTCCCCGGACAGGCCCTACAATGAGCAGTTCTTC.

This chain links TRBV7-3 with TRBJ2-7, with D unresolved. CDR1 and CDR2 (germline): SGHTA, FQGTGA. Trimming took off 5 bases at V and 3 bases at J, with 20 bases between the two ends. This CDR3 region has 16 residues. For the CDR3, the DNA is TGTGCCAGCAGCCCGGGTCTAGAGGCGAGTGGCTACGAGCAGTACTTC. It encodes CASSPGLEASGYEQYF.

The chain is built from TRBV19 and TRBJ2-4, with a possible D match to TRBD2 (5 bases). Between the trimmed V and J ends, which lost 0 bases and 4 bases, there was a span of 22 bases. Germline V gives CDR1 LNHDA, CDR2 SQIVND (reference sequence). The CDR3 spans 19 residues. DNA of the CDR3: TGTGCCAGTAGTATAGATCCCGCCAGAGGGTTAGGTTTAAAAAACATTCAGTACTTC. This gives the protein CASSIDPARGLGLKNIQYF.

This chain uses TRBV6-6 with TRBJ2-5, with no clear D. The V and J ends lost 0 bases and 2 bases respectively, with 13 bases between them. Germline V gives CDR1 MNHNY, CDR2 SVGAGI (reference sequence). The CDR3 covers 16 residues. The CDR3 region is CASSYSPSRLQETQYF. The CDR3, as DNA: TGTGCCAGCAGTTACTCGCCTTCCCGGTTACAAGAGACCCAGTACTTC.

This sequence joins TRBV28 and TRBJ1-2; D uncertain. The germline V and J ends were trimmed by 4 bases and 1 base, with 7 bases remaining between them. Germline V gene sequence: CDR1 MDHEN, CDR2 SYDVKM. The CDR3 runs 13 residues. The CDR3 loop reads CASSSGFNYGYTF. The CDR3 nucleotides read TGTGCCAGCAGTTCAGGTTTTAACTATGGCTACACCTTC.

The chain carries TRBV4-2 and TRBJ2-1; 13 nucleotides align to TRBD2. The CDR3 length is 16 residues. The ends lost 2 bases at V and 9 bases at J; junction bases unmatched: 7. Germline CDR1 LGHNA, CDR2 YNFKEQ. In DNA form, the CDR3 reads TGTGCCAGCAGCCAACCGGGACTAGCGGGATCCGGTGAGCAGTTCTTC. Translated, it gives CASSQPGLAGSGEQFF.

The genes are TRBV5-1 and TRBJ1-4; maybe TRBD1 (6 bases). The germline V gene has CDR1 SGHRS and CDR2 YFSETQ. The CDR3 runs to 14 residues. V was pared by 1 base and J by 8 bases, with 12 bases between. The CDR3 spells CASSLTGLGEKLFF. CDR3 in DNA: TGCGCCAGCAGCTTGACAGGGCTGGGCGAAAAACTGTTTTTT. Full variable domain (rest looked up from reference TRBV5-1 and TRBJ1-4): KAGVTQTPRYLIKTRGQQVTLSCSPISGHRSVSWYQQTPGQGLQFLFEYFSETQRNKGNFPGRFSGRQFSNSRSEMNVSTLELGDSALYLCASSLTGLGEKLFFGSGTQLSVL.

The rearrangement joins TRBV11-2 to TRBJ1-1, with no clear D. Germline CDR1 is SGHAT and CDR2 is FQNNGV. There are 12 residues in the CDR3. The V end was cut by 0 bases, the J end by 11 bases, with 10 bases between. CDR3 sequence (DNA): TGTGCCAGCAGCTTAGATCGGGTCGGGGCTTTCTTT. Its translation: CASSLDRVGAFF.

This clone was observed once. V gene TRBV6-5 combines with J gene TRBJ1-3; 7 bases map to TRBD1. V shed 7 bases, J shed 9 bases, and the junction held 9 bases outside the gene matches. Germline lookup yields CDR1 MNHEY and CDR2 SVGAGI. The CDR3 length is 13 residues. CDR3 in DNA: TGTGCCAGCACCGAGAGGGGGCCAGGCACCATATATTTT. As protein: CASTERGPGTIYF.

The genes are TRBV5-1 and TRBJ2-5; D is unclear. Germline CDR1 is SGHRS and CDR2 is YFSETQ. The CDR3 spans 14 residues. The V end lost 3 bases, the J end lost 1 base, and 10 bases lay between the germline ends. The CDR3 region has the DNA TGCGCCAGCAGCTCCGGACGGCTCCAAGAGACCCAGTACTTC. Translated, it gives CASSSGRLQETQYF.

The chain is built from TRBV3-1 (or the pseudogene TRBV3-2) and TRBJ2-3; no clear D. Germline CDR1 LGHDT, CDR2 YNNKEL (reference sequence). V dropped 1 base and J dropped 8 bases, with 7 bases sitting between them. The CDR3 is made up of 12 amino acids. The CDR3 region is CASSQVDGTQYF. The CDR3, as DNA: TGTGCCAGCAGCCAAGTTGACGGTACGCAGTATTTT.

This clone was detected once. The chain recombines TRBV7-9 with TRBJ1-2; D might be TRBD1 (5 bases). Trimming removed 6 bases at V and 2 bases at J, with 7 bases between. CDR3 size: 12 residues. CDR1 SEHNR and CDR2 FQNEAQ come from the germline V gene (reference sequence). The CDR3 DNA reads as TGTGCCAGCAGTAGGGGCAACTATGGCTACACCTTC. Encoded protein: CASSRGNYGYTF.

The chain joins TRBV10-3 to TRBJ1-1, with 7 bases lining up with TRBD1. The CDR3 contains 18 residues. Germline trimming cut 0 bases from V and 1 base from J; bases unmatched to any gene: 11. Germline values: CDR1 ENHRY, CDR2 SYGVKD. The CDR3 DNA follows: TGTGCCATCAGTGAGTCCCTGAAAGACAGGGTCAAGAACACTGAAGCTTTCTTT. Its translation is CAISESLKDRVKNTEAFF.

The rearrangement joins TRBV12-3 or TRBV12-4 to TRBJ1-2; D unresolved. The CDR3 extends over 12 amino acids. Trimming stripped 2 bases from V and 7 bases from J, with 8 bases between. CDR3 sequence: CASSLSGGGYTF. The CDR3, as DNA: TGTGCCAGCAGTTTAAGCGGTGGTGGCTACACCTTC.

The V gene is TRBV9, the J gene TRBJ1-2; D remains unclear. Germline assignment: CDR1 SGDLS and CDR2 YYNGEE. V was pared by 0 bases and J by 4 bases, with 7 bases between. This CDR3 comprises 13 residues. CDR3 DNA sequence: TGTGCCAGCAGCGTAGAAGGGAGCTATGGCTACACCTTC. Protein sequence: CASSVEGSYGYTF.

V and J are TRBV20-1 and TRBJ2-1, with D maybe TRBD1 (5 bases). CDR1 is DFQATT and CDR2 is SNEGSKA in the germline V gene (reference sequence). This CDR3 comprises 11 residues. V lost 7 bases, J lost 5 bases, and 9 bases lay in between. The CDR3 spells CSEGVHNEQFF. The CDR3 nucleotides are TGCAGTGAAGGGGTCCACAATGAGCAGTTCTTC.

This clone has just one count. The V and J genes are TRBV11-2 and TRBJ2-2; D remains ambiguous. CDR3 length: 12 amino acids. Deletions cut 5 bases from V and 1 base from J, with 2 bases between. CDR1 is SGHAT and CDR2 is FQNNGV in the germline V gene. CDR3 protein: CASSQNTGELFF. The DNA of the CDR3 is TGTGCCAGCAGCCAGAACACCGGGGAGCTGTTTTTT.

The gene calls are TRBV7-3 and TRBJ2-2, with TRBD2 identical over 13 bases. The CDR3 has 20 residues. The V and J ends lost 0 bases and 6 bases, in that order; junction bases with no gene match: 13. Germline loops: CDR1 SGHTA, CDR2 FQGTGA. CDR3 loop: CASSLTGRGLAGSGAGELFF. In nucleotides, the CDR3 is TGTGCCAGCAGCTTAACGGGCAGGGGACTAGCGGGGAGTGGCGCCGGGGAGCTGTTTTTT.

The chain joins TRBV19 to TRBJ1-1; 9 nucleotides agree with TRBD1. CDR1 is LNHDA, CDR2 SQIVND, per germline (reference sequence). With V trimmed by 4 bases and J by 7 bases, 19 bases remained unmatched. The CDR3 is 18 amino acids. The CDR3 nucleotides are TGTGCCAGTAGTAAGGGGAGGGACAGGGTCGGACAAAGGGGTGAAGCTTTCTTT. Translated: CASSKGRDRVGQRGEAFF.

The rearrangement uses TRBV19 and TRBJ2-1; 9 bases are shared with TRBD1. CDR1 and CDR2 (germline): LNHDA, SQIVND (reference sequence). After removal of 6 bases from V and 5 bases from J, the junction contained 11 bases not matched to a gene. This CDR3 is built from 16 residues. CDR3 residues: CASSPRTGATHNEQFF. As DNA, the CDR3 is TGTGCCAGTAGCCCCCGGACAGGGGCGACGCACAATGAGCAGTTCTTC.